The rows below give T cell receptor beta chains drawn from one sample of a study of vaccination and CD4 T cells after COVID-19. No antigen is known for these receptors. One entry per CDR3 protein results from TCRdb running MiXCR on the PCR reads. The data hold about 5,000 distinct CDR3 sequences, with approximately 52% observed a single time. Material: CD4+ T cells from blood, cultured in vitro. These receptors all stem from a human donor who had recovered from COVID-19. Both conserved end residues are part of each CDR3. A D gene is named only where the DNA matches it firmly. Expanded clones are given a class, and other clones once, few, many or no size at all.

J gene | D gene | CDR3 length | V gene | clone size | CDR3 DNA | CDR3 protein
TRBJ1-2 | NA | 14 | TRBV7-6 | NA | TGTGCCAGCAGCCCTGGAGAGGGTAACTTTGGCTACACCTTC | CASSPGEGNFGYTF
TRBJ1-2 | NA | 15 | TRBV6-1 | large | TGTGCCACCCAAAGGACACAGGGAACTAACTATGGCTACACCTTC | CATQRTQGTNYGYTF
TRBJ1-2 | NA | 12 | TRBV28 | NA | TGTGCCACCCGGGAGGGGGGATATGGCTACACCTTC | CATREGGYGYTF
TRBJ1-1 | NA | 13 | TRBV6-1 | NA | TGTGCCAGCAGGGCGACAGTGAACACTGAAGCTTTCTTT | CASRATVNTEAFF
TRBJ2-5 | NA | 14 | TRBV7-6 | NA | TGTGCCAGCAGCTTAGGCGGTAGGAGCGAGACCCAGTACTTC | CASSLGGRSETQYF
TRBJ1-1 | TRBD1 | 14 | TRBV20-1 | NA | TGCAGTGCCCCGAGACAGGGTCGGAACGGCGAAGCTTTCTTT | CSAPRQGRNGEAFF
TRBJ1-6 | NA | 13 | TRBV20-1 | few | TGCAGTGCTAGAACTACAGGGAACTCACCCCTCCACTTT | CSARTTGNSPLHF
TRBJ2-7 | TRBD2 | 16 | TRBV20-1 | NA | TGCAGTGCTAGACCACTAGCGGGAGGGCAATCCTACGAGCAGTACTTC | CSARPLAGGQSYEQYF
TRBJ1-5 | NA | 13 | TRBV7-2 | few | TGTGCCAGCAGACAGACGGAACATCAGCCCCAGCATTTT | CASRQTEHQPQHF
TRBJ2-1 | TRBD1 | 14 | TRBV10-3 | NA | TGTGCCATCACCTCGGACAGGGGGACCAATGAGCAGTTCTTC | CAITSDRGTNEQFF
TRBJ2-1 | TRBD2 | 14 | TRBV7-2 | few | TGTGCCAGCAGCTTCGGGACTACCTACAATGAGCAGTTCTTC | CASSFGTTYNEQFF
TRBJ1-5 | NA | 12 | TRBV20-1 | few | TGCAGTGCTAGAGATCACGGGAAGCCCCAGCATTTT | CSARDHGKPQHF
TRBJ1-2 | TRBD1 | 13 | TRBV20-1 | NA | TGCAGTGCTCGAGGGACAGCTCACTATGGCTACACCTTC | CSARGTAHYGYTF
TRBJ2-1 | NA | 12 | TRBV7-2 | NA | TGTGCCAGCAGCTACATTAGCAATGAGCAGTCCTTC | CASSYISNEQSF
TRBJ2-7 | TRBD1 | 13 | TRBV20-1 | few | TGCAGTGGAAACAGGGGATTCTCCTACGAGCAGTACTTC | CSGNRGFSYEQYF
TRBJ1-5 | NA | 15 | TRBV15 | NA | TGTGCCACCAGCAGATCCGGGGAGAGCGGACAGCCCCAGCATTTT | CATSRSGESGQPQHF
TRBJ2-5 | TRBD2 | 16 | TRBV6-1 | NA | TGTGCCAGCTCACGCGACATGACTAGCGGGTCAGGGGCCCAGTACTTC | CASSRDMTSGSGAQYF
TRBJ1-6 | NA | 14 | TRBV7-2 | NA | TGTGCCAGCAGCCCAGGACAGCCGAATTCACCCCTCCACTTT | CASSPGQPNSPLHF
TRBJ1-2 | NA | 12 | TRBV20-1 | NA | TGCAGTGCTAGGGGTTCCCTGGAAGGCTACACCTTC | CSARGSLEGYTF
TRBJ1-5 | TRBD1 | 17 | TRBV7-6 | NA | TGTGCCAGCAGCCCATTTTATCTGCAGGGGGGCGATCAGCCCCAGCATTTT | CASSPFYLQGGDQPQHF
TRBJ1-1 | NA | 13 | TRBV20-1 | NA | TGCAGTGCTTTGACAGTCAAGAACACTGAAGCTTTCTTT | CSALTVKNTEAFF
TRBJ2-1 | NA | 12 | TRBV7-2 | large | TGTGCCAGCAGCTTACGTGTCGGGGAGCAGTTCTTC | CASSLRVGEQFF
TRBJ1-2 | NA | 13 | TRBV10-3 | few | TGTGCCATCAGTGTTGGGGGGGGAGATGGCTACACCTTC | CAISVGGGDGYTF
TRBJ2-7 | NA | 14 | TRBV6-1 | NA | TGTGCCAGCCGTACGGGCAGGGGGGTGCGCGAGCAGTACTTC | CASRTGRGVREQYF
TRBJ1-6 | NA | 14 | TRBV6-1 | few | TGTGCCAGCACCCCCGGGCCACCTAATTCACCCCTCCACTTT | CASTPGPPNSPLHF
TRBJ1-2 | NA | 13 | TRBV20-1 | NA | TGCAGTGCTAGAGAGTTTCAGGTGTCTGGCTACACCTTC | CSAREFQVSGYTF
TRBJ1-5 | NA | 12 | TRBV7-2 | large | TGTGCCAGCAGCTCTTACAATCAGCCCCAGCATTTT | CASSSYNQPQHF
TRBJ1-2 | NA | 11 | TRBV20-1 | medium-sized | TGCAGTGCTGACCAGAGCTATGGCTACACCTTC | CSADQSYGYTF
TRBJ1-2 | NA | 14 | TRBV2 | NA | TGTGCCAGCAGTAAGCTTCAGGGGCACTATGGCTACACCTTC | CASSKLQGHYGYTF
TRBJ1-5 | NA | 13 | TRBV6-2/TRBV6-3 | NA | TGTGCCAGCAACCGGGACGGCAATCAGCCCCAGCATTTT | CASNRDGNQPQHF
TRBJ1-6 | NA | 11 | TRBV7-2 | NA | TGTGCCAGCAGCGGGGGGGGGCCCCTCCACTTT | CASSGGGPLHF